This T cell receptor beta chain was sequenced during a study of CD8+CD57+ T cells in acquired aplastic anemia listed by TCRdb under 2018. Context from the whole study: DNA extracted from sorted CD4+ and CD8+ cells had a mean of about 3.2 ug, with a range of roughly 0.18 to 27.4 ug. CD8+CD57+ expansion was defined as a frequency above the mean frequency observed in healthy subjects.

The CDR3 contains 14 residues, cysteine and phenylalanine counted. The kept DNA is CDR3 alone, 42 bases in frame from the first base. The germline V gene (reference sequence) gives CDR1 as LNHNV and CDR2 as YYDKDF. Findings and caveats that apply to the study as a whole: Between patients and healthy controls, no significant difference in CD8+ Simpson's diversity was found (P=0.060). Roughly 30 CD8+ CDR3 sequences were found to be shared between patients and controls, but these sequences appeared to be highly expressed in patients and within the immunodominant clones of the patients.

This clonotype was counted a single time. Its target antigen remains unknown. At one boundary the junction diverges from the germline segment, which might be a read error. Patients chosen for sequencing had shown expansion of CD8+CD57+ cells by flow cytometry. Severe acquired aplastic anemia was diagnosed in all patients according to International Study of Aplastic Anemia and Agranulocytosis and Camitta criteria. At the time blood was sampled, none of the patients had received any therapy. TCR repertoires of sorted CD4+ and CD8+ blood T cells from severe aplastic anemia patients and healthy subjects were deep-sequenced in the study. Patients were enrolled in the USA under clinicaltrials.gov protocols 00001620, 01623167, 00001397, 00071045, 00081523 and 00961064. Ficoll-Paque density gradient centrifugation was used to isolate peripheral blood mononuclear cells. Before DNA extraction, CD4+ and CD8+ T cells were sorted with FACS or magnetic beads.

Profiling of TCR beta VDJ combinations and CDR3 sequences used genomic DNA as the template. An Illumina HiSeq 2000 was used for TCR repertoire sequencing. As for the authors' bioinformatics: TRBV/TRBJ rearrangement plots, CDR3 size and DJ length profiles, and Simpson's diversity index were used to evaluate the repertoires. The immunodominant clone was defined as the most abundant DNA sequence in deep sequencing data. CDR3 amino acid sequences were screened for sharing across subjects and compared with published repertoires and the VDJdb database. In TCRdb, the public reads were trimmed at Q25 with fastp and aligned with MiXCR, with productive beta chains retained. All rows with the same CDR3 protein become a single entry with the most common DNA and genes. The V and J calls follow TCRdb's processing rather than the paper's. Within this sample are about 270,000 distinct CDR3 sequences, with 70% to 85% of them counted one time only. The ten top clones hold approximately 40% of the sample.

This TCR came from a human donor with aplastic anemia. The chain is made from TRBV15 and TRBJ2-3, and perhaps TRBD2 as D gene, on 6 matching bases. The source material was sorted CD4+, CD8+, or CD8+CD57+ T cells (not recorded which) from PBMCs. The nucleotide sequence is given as TGTGCCACCAGCTTACCGGGACTTCCCTATACGCAGTATTTC. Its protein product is CATSLPGLPYTQYF.